Shown below are 30 T cell receptor beta chains from a single sample sequenced in a study of blood T cell repertoires in COVID-19. Repertoires were generated with immunoSEQ multiplex PCR, while TCRdb's copy carries only in-frame clones and drops some. The profile covers about 32,000 clones, with just over 85% appearing a single time and about 4.9% taken by the ten largest. Sequencing was done on a sample of peripheral blood. These receptors all come from a woman in her sixties or seventies with active COVID-19.

This clone came up once. The CDR3 protein is CASSLMQGGTGELFF. For the CDR3, the DNA is TGTGCCAGCAGCTTAATGCAGGGAGGGACCGGGGAGCTGTTTTTT. The chain is built from TRBV7-9 and TRBJ2-2; 7 bases fit TRBD2. Germline V gives CDR1 SEHNR, CDR2 FQNEAQ (reference sequence). This CDR3 contains 15 residues. V gave up 2 bases and J gave up 5 bases; unmatched junction bases: 5.

This chain uses TRBV5-1 with TRBJ1-2; D is undetermined. V was pared by 4 bases and J by 2 bases, with 12 bases between. This CDR3 contains 14 residues. Germline assignment: CDR1 SGHRS and CDR2 YFSETQ. The CDR3 reads CASSPIQANYGYTF. CDR3 coding DNA: TGCGCCAGCAGCCCGATTCAGGCCAACTATGGCTACACCTTC.

The CDR3 protein is CASSDASGQGAAQPQHF. The DNA for the CDR3 is TGTGCCAGCAGTGACGCCTCCGGACAGGGGGCGGCTCAGCCCCAGCATTTT. The chain is built from TRBV6-1 and TRBJ1-5; 11 bases align to TRBD1. This CDR3 has 17 amino acids. V trimming: 3 bases; J trimming: 6 bases; junction bases outside the gene matches: 10. The V gene's germline CDR1 is MNHNS and CDR2 SASEGT.

The genes are TRBV6-5 and TRBJ2-1; TRBD1 matches 9 bases. The V gene's germline CDR1 is MNHEY and CDR2 SVGAGI. The CDR3 runs 14 residues. The ends lost 6 bases at V and 4 bases at J; junction bases unmatched: 4. The CDR3 spells CASSRGQGYNEQFF. In DNA form, the CDR3 reads TGTGCCAGCAGCCGGGGACAGGGATACAATGAGCAGTTCTTC.

The chain uses TRBV5-1 and TRBJ2-7, with 8 positions matching TRBD1. The CDR3 contains 14 residues. Trimming took 3 bases from V and 3 from J; bases not matched to a gene: 5. The V gene's germline CDR1 is SGHRS and CDR2 YFSETQ. CDR3 coding DNA: TGCGCCAGCAGCTCCCCAGGACAGGGCTACGAGCAGTACTTC. Translating gives CASSSPGQGYEQYF.

This chain links TRBV10-3 with TRBJ2-5; D perhaps matches TRBD1 (6 bases). Trimming shortened V by 11 bases and J by 2 bases, and 18 bases separated the two germline ends. The germline CDR1 and CDR2 sequences are ENHRY and SYGVKD. CDR3 length: 14 residues. The CDR3 nucleotides read TGTGCCTCAATGGGCCCTGGACAGCAAGAGACCCAGTACTTC. It is translated as CASMGPGQQETQYF.

The V call is TRBV7-9, the J call TRBJ2-7; maybe TRBD2 (6 bases). Germline V gives CDR1 SEHNR, CDR2 FQNEAQ (reference sequence). The CDR3 spans 12 residues. V lost 4 bases and J 2 bases, leaving 6 bases between the germline ends. The CDR3 DNA reads TGTGCCAGCAGCTGGACTACCTACGAGCAGTACTTC. Its translation is CASSWTTYEQYF.

V gene TRBV30 combines with J gene TRBJ1-2, with 9 nucleotides matching TRBD1. J gave up 7 bases and V 7 bases, and 1 base lay outside the gene matches. This CDR3 is built from 10 residues. Germline assignment: CDR1 GTSNPN and CDR2 SVGIG (reference sequence). The CDR3 is CALDRGGYTF. CDR3 DNA: TGTGCCTTGGACAGGGGTGGCTACACCTTC.

This rearrangement joins TRBV6-2 or TRBV6-3 to TRBJ2-1; no reliable D call. The CDR3 contains 16 residues. Germline CDR1 is MNHEY and CDR2 is SVGEGT. V lost 2 bases and J 6 bases, leaving 17 bases between the germline ends. The CDR3 DNA reads TGTGCCAGCAGTTACAAGAATGTCCTATTGCGCAATGAGCAGTTCTTC. Translation gives CASSYKNVLLRNEQFF.

The rearrangement links TRBV5-5 to TRBJ2-1; 10 nucleotides match TRBD2. Germline-derived CDR1 and CDR2 are SGHKS and YYEKEE (reference sequence). This CDR3 is built from 15 residues. V lost 7 bases and J lost 6; bases outside the gene matches: 10. The CDR3: CASDTLAGGSNEQFF. DNA for the CDR3: TGTGCCAGCGACACCTTAGCGGGAGGTTCCAATGAGCAGTTCTTC.

The CDR3: CASNLAGEDTQYF. CDR3 DNA sequence: TGTGCCAGCAATCTAGCGGGGGAAGATACGCAGTATTTT. The chain carries TRBV2 and TRBJ2-3; 10 bases are shared with TRBD2. Per the germline V gene, CDR1 is SNHLY and CDR2 is FYNNEI. This CDR3 contains 13 residues. With V trimmed by 7 bases and J by 5 bases, 3 bases remained unmatched.

The chain has TRBV7-3 and TRBJ2-1, with a weak D call TRBD1 (6 bases). V lost 3 bases to trimming and J lost 1 base, with 10 bases between them. The CDR3 is 15 residues long. The germline CDR1 and CDR2 sequences are SGHTA and FQGTGA. CDR3 region: CASSLGTGSYNEQFF. The CDR3 DNA sequence: TGTGCCAGCAGCTTGGGAACAGGGTCCTACAATGAGCAGTTCTTC. Using reference TRBV7-3 and TRBJ2-1 for the parts outside the CDR3, the full variable domain is GAGVSQTPSNKVTEKGKYVELRCDPISGHTALYWYRQSLGQGPEFLIYFQGTGAADDSGLPNDRFFAVRPEGSVSTLKIQRTERGDSAVYLCASSLGTGSYNEQFFGPGTRLTVL.

The gene calls are TRBV18 and TRBJ1-1, with a possible D match to TRBD1 (6 bases). Germline V CDR1 and CDR2: KGHSH, LQKENI. The CDR3 length is 15 residues. V shed 6 bases and J shed 3 bases, with 17 bases lying between them. This CDR3 reads CASSPTGIKDTEAFF. The CDR3 nucleotides are TGTGCCAGCTCCCCTACAGGGATAAAGGACACTGAAGCTTTCTTT. Looking up the rest from reference TRBV18 and TRBJ1-1 gives the full variable domain: NAGVMQNPRHLVRRRGQEARLRCSPMKGHSHVYWYRQLPEEGLKFMVYLQKENIIDESGMPKERFSAEFPKEGPSILRIQQVVRGDSAAYFCASSPTGIKDTEAFFGQGTRLTVV.

This rearrangement joins TRBV7-8 to TRBJ2-7, with 12 bases identical to TRBD1. The CDR3 is made up of 15 amino acids. Germline CDR1 is SGHVS and CDR2 is FQNEAQ. Trimming cost V 5 bases and J 6 bases; bases outside gene matches: 8. The CDR3 DNA follows: TGTGCCAGCAGCCGTCCCGGGACAGGGGGCCCCGAGCAGTACTTC. Protein product: CASSRPGTGGPEQYF.

This chain joins TRBV11-2 and TRBJ2-3; D is perhaps TRBD1 (6 bases). Trimming pared 3 bases from V and 3 bases from J, leaving 25 bases between. This CDR3 is built from 19 residues. CDR1 and CDR2 from the germline V gene are SGHAT and FQNNGV. CDR3 in DNA: TGTGCCAGCAGCTTGGGCTATTCTCGGGCTGGGGGCAGGACAGATACGCAGTATTTT. Translating gives CASSLGYSRAGGRTDTQYF.

The V call is TRBV7-2, the J call TRBJ2-5; D is perhaps TRBD2 (7 bases). The germline CDR1 and CDR2 sequences are SGHTA and FQGNSA. The CDR3 consists of 15 residues. V was shortened by 0 bases and J by 5 bases, with 13 bases between the two germline ends. CDR3 in DNA: TGTGCCAGCAGCTTAGCGGGGGGGGCTATGGAGACCCAGTACTTC. It is translated as CASSLAGGAMETQYF.

The genes are TRBV24-1 and TRBJ2-2; 9 nucleotides line up with TRBD2. The trim removed 8 bases at V and 7 bases at J, leaving 7 bases unmatched. The CDR3 has 14 residues. Germline V lookup: CDR1 KGHDR, CDR2 SFDVKD. The CDR3 coding sequence is TGTGCCACCACCGCGGGAGGGTTGGACGGGGAGCTGTTTTTT. This translates into CATTAGGLDGELFF.

The chain links TRBV2 to TRBJ1-5, with 7 bases matching TRBD1. CDR1 SNHLY and CDR2 FYNNEI come from the germline V gene. Unmatched junction bases numbered 6, after V lost 5 bases and J lost 2 bases. The CDR3 runs to 15 residues. CDR3 loop: CASSKDGQGNQPQHF. CDR3 nucleotides: TGTGCCAGCAGTAAAGACGGACAGGGCAATCAGCCCCAGCATTTT.

The V call is TRBV19, the J call TRBJ2-1; 12 bases align to TRBD1. The CDR3 consists of 14 residues. Trimming at V came to 6 bases and at J to 8 bases, leaving 5 bases not matched to a gene. Germline lookup yields CDR1 LNHDA and CDR2 SQIVND (reference sequence). The CDR3 region has the DNA TGTGCCAGTAGGAGGGACAGGGGGCGGCATGAGCAGTTCTTC. Translated, it gives CASRRDRGRHEQFF.

V is TRBV18 and J is TRBJ1-2; 9 bases match TRBD1. The germline V gene has CDR1 KGHSH and CDR2 LQKENI. The CDR3 loop spans 15 amino acids. Losses at the gene ends were 5 bases for V and 3 bases for J; bases not matched to a gene: 7. The CDR3 is CASSAAGTGYYGYTF. CDR3 coding DNA: TGTGCCAGCTCAGCAGCCGGGACAGGGTACTATGGCTACACCTTC.

This chain uses TRBV18 with TRBJ2-1; TRBD1 aligns across 8 bases. J was trimmed by 1 base and V by 4 bases; bases with no gene match: 9. Germline CDR1 reads KGHSH; CDR2 reads LQKENI. This CDR3 is built from 17 residues. The CDR3 DNA reads TGTGCCAGCTCACGATATGGACAGGGTGATTCCTACAATGAGCAGTTCTTC. Residues: CASSRYGQGDSYNEQFF.

The rearrangement links TRBV6-2 or TRBV6-3 to TRBJ2-5; a possible D gene is TRBD2 (5 bases). The CDR3 has 16 amino acids. Germline V gives CDR1 MNHEY, CDR2 SVGEGT. Trimming removed 2 bases from V and 1 base from J, with 14 bases in between. The CDR3 DNA sequence: TGTGCCAGCAGTTACGGAGGAAAGAGCTTCCAAGAGACCCAGTACTTC. Residues: CASSYGGKSFQETQYF.

This clone showed up just once. This chain uses TRBV4-2 with TRBJ2-3; TRBD2 matches at 13 bases. With 4 bases clipped from V and 4 bases from J, the junction kept 5 bases outside the gene matches. The germline CDR1 and CDR2 sequences are LGHNA and YNFKEQ. This CDR3 has 16 amino acids. CDR3 nucleotide sequence: TGTGCCAGCAGCCGACCTACTAGCGGGGGGGCAGATACGCAGTATTTT. Its translation is CASSRPTSGGADTQYF.

The chain uses TRBV5-1 and TRBJ2-1; 9 nucleotides agree with TRBD2. The V and J ends lost 4 bases and 3 bases, in that order; junction bases with no gene match: 14. The CDR3 has 18 residues. CDR1 and CDR2 (germline): SGHRS, YFSETQ. Here the CDR3 DNA reads TGCGCCAGCAGCCTACTCCCGGGGGGAGCGGGGGGCTACAATGAGCAGTTCTTC. Protein: CASSLLPGGAGGYNEQFF. The entire variable domain, with the rest obtained from reference TRBV5-1 and TRBJ2-1, is as follows: KAGVTQTPRYLIKTRGQQVTLSCSPISGHRSVSWYQQTPGQGLQFLFEYFSETQRNKGNFPGRFSGRQFSNSRSEMNVSTLELGDSALYLCASSLLPGGAGGYNEQFFGPGTRLTVL.

The gene calls are TRBV6-5 and TRBJ2-7; D not certain. This CDR3 region has 15 residues. Trimming cost V 3 bases and J 0 bases, with 12 bases left between them. Germline CDR1 MNHEY, CDR2 SVGAGI. The CDR3: CASSYSRFSSYEQYF. The CDR3 nucleotides read TGTGCCAGCAGTTATTCCAGGTTCTCCTCCTACGAGCAGTACTTC.

The chain uses TRBV7-2 and TRBJ2-7; unclear D gene. The CDR3 consists of 11 residues. Between the trimmed V and J ends, which lost 2 bases and 6 bases, there was a span of 5 bases. Germline V lookup: CDR1 SGHTA, CDR2 FQGNSA. DNA of the CDR3: TGTGCCAGCAGCTTATATTCCGAGCAGTACTTC. Its protein product is CASSLYSEQYF. Filled out from reference TRBV7-2 and TRBJ2-7, the complete variable domain reads GAGVSQSPSNKVTEKGKDVELRCDPISGHTALYWYRQSLGQGLEFLIYFQGNSAPDKSGLPSDRFSAERTGGSVSTLTIQRTQQEDSAVYLCASSLYSEQYFGPGTRLTVT.

The chain has TRBV5-1 and TRBJ2-3, with TRBD2 matching 9 bases. V gave up 3 bases and J gave up 4 bases; unmatched junction bases: 6. CDR1 and CDR2 from the germline V gene are SGHRS and YFSETQ. The CDR3 runs to 15 residues. CDR3 sequence: CASSSLAGVSDTQYF. In DNA, the CDR3 is TGCGCCAGCAGCTCCTTAGCGGGGGTGTCAGATACGCAGTATTTT.

The chain joins TRBV7-9 to TRBJ1-1; D remains unclear. The V and J ends lost 2 bases and 2 bases respectively, with 9 bases between them. The CDR3 has 14 amino acids. Germline values: CDR1 SEHNR, CDR2 FQNEAQ (reference sequence). The CDR3 sequence is CASSLLASNTEAFF. The CDR3 nucleotides read TGTGCCAGCAGCTTACTAGCTTCAAACACTGAAGCTTTCTTT.

The genes are TRBV11-2 and TRBJ2-1, with 9 bases fitting TRBD2. The CDR3 runs 18 residues. Per the germline V gene, CDR1 is SGHAT and CDR2 is FQNNGV. The ends lost 3 bases at V and 5 bases at J; junction bases unmatched: 14. CDR3 in DNA: TGTGCCAGCAGCTTTTCGGGCGGGGGGGCCCCTCGGGACAATGAGCAGTTCTTC. Protein sequence: CASSFSGGGAPRDNEQFF.

The chain joins TRBV19 to TRBJ1-2; maybe TRBD1 (6 bases). Trimming removed 10 bases from V and 4 bases from J, with 13 bases in between. The CDR3 has 12 amino acids. Per germline, CDR1 LNHDA and CDR2 SQIVND (reference sequence). The DNA of the CDR3 is TGTGCCACAGGGGCCGGCGGCTATGGCTACACCTTC. Translating gives CATGAGGYGYTF.